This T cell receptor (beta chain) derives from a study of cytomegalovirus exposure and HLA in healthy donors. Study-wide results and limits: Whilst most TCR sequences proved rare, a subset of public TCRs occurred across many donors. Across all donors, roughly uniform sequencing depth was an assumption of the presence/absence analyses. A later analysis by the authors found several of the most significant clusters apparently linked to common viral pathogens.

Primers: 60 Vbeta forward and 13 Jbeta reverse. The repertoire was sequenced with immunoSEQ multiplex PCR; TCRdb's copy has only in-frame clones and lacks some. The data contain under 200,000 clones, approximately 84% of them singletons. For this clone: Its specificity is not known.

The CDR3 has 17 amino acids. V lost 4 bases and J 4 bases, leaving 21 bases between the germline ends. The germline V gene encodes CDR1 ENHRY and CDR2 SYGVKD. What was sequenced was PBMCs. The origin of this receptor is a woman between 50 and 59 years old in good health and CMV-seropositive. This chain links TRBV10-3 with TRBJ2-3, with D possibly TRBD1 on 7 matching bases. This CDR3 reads CAISVNPRGVSPDTQYF. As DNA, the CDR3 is TGTGCCATCAGTGTTAATCCCAGGGGGGTATCGCCAGATACGCAGTATTTT.